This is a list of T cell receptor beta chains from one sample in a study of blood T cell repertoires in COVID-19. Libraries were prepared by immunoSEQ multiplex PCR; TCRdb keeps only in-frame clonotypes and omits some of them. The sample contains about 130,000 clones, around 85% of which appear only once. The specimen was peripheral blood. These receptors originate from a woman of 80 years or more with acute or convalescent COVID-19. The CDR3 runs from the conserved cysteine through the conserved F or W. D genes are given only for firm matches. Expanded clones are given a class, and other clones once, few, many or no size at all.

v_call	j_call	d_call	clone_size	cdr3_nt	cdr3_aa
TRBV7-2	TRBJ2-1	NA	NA	TGTGCCAGCAGCGAACTTCTGGGGAGCTCCTACAATGAGCAGTTCTTC	CASSELLGSSYNEQFF
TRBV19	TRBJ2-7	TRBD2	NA	TGTGCCAGTAAGCGGGAATGGTACGAGCAGTACTTC	CASKREWYEQYF
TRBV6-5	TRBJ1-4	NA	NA	TGTGCCAGCAGTCCAGGGAAGGCTAATGAAAAACTGTTTTTT	CASSPGKANEKLFF
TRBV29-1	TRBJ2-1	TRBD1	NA	TGCAGCGTAGCGCGGACAGGTCAGAACAATGAGCAGTTCTTC	CSVARTGQNNEQFF
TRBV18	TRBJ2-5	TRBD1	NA	TGTGCCAGCTCACGGGACAGGGCCCAAGAGACCCAGTACTTC	CASSRDRAQETQYF
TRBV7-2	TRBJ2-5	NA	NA	TGTGCCAGCAGCTTAGGAGGCCCTGTGCAAGAGACCCAGTACTTC	CASSLGGPVQETQYF
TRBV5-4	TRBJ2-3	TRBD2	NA	TGTGCCAGCAGCCTGACTAGCGGGAATGCAGATACGCAGTATTTT	CASSLTSGNADTQYF
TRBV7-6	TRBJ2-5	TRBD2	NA	TGTGCCAGCAGCTTGAGCGGGAAGTACCAAGAGACCCAGTACTTC	CASSLSGKYQETQYF
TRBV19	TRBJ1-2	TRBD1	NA	TGTGCCAGTACCAAGGACAGGGGGACCTATGGCTACACCTTC	CASTKDRGTYGYTF
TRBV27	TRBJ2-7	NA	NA	TGTGCCAGCAGTTTTCGAGCAAAAACCTACGAGCAGTACTTC	CASSFRAKTYEQYF
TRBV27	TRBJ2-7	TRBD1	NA	TGTGCCAGCAGAACCCGGAGTGGGGACAGGGGGCGGCAGTACTTC	CASRTRSGDRGRQYF
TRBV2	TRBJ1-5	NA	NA	TGTGCCAGCAGTGAATGGCAGGGCAGTCAGCCCCAGCATTTT	CASSEWQGSQPQHF
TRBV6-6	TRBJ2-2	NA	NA	TGTGCCAGCAGTTACCGCCGGGTAGCCGGGGAGCTGTTTTTT	CASSYRRVAGELFF
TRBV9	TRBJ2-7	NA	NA	TGTGCCAGCAGCGTAGCCCCCGGGGGAACAGCCTACGAGCAGTACTTC	CASSVAPGGTAYEQYF
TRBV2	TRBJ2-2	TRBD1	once	TGTGCCAGCAGTAACAGGGGGCACGGGGAGCTGTTTTTT	CASSNRGHGELFF